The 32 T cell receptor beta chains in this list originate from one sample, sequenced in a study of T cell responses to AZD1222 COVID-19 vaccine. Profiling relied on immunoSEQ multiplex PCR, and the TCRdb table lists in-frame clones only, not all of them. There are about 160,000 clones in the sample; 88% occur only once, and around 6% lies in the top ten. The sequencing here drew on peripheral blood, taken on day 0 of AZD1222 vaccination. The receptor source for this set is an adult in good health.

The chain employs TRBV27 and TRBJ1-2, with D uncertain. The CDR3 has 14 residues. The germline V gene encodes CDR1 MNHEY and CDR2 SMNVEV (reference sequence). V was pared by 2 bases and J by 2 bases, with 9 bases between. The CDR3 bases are TGTGCCAGCAGTTTACAGTTAGGCAACTATGGCTACACCTTC. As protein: CASSLQLGNYGYTF.

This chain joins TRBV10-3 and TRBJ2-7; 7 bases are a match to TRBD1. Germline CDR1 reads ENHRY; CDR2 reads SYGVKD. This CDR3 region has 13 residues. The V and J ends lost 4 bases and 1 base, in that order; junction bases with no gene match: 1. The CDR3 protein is CAISGQGSYEQYF. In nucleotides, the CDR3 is TGTGCCATCAGTGGACAGGGTTCCTACGAGCAGTACTTC.

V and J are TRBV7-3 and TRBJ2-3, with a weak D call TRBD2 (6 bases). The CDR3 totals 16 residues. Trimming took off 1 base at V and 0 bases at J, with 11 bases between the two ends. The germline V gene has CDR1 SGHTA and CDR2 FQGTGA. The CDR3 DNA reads TGTGCCAGCAGCTTAAGGGGGGTGACTAGCACAGATACGCAGTATTTT. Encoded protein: CASSLRGVTSTDTQYF.

CDR3: CASSFRTGLEAFF. The CDR3 DNA sequence: TGTGCCAGCAGCTTCCGGACAGGCCTGGAAGCTTTCTTT. The chain recombines TRBV7-9 with TRBJ1-1; TRBD1 aligns across 7 bases. Trimming cost V 3 bases and J 8 bases; bases outside gene matches: 6. CDR3 length: 13 residues. CDR1 and CDR2 from the germline V gene are SEHNR and FQNEAQ (reference sequence). The variable domain in full, with the rest retrieved from reference TRBV7-9 and TRBJ1-1, is DTGVSQNPRHKITKRGQNVTFRCDPISEHNRLYWYRQTLGQGPEFLTYFQNEAQLEKSRLLSDRFSAERPKGSFSTLEIQRTEQGDSAMYLCASSFRTGLEAFFGQGTRLTVV.

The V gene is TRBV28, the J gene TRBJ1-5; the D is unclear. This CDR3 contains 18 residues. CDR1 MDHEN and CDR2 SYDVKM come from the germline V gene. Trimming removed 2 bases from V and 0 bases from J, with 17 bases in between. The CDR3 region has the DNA TGTGCCAGCAGTTTAATGCCCCTCAGTCATCATAGCAATCAGCCCCAGCATTTT. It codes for CASSLMPLSHHSNQPQHF.

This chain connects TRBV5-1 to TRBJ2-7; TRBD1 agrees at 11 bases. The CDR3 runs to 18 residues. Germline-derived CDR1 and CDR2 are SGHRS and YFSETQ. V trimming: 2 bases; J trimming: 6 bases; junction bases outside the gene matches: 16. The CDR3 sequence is CASSLGQGAATGPGEQYF. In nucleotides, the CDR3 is TGCGCCAGCAGCTTAGGACAGGGGGCGGCTACTGGTCCAGGCGAGCAGTACTTC.

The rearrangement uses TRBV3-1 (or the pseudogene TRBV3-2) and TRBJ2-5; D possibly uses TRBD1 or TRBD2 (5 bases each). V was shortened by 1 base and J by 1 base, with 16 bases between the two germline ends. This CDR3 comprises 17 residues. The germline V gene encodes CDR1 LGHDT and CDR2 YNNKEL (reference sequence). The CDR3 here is CASSQVPGTYLQETQYF. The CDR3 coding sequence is TGTGCCAGCAGCCAAGTTCCCGGGACCTATCTCCAAGAGACCCAGTACTTC.

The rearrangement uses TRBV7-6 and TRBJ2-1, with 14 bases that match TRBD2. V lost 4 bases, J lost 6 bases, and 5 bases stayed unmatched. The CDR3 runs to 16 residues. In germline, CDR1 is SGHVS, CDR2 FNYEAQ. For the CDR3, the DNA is TGTGCCAGCAGCTCTTACGGGACTAGCGGGAGCAATGAGCAGTTCTTC. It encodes CASSSYGTSGSNEQFF.

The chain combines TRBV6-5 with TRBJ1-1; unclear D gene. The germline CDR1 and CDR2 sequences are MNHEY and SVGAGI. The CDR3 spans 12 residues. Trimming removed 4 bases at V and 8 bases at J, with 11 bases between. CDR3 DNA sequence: TGTGCCAGCAGTTCCGGGAGGCCAGAAGCTTTCTTT. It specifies CASSSGRPEAFF.

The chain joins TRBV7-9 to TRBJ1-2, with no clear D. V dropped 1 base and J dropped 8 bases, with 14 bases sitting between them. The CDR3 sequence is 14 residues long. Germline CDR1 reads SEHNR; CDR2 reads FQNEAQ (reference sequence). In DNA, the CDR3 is TGTGCCAGCAGCTTAGTGCTCCCAGGAGACGGCTACACCTTC. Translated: CASSLVLPGDGYTF.

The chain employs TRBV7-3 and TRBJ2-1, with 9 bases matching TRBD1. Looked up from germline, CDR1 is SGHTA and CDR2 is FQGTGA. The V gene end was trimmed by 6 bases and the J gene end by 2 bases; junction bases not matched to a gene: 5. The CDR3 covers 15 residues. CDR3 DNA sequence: TGTGCCAGCAGTCGCACAGGGGGCCCCTACAATGAGCAGTTCTTC. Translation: CASSRTGGPYNEQFF.

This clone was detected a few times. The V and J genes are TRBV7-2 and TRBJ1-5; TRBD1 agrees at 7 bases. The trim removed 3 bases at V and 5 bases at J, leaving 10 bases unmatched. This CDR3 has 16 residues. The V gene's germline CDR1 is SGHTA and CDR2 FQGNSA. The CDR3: CASSLTHDRVDQPQHF. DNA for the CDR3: TGTGCCAGCAGCTTGACGCACGACAGGGTTGATCAGCCCCAGCATTTT.

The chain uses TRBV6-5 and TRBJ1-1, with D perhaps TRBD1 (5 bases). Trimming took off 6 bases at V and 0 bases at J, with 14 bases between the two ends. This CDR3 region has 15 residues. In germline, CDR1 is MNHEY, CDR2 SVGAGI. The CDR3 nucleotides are TGTGCCAGCAGCCGTGGGGGGAGATTGAACACTGAAGCTTTCTTT. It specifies CASSRGGRLNTEAFF.

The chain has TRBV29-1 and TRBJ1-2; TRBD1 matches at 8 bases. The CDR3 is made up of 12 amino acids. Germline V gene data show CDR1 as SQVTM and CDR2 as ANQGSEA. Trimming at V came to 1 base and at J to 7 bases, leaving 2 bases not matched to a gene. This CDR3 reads CSVEAGGGGYTF. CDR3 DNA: TGCAGCGTTGAAGCAGGGGGCGGTGGCTACACCTTC.

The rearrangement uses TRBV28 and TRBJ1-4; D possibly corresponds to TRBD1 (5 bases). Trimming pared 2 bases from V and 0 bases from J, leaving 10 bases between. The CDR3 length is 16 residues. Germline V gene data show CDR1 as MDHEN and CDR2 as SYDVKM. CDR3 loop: CASSLMDTTTNEKLFF. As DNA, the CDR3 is TGTGCCAGCAGTTTAATGGACACCACAACTAATGAAAAACTGTTTTTT.

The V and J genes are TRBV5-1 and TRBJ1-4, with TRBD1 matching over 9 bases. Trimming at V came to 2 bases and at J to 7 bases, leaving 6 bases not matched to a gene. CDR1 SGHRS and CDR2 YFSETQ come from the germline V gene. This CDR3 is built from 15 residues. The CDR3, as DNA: TGCGCCAGCAGCTTACAGGGGGCGCCCGGTGAAAAACTGTTTTTT. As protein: CASSLQGAPGEKLFF.

For the CDR3, the DNA is TGTGCCAGCAGTCAAACAGGGTTAACCTTCTCTGGAAACACCATATATTTT. Its protein product is CASSQTGLTFSGNTIYF. The chain recombines TRBV6-6 with TRBJ1-3; TRBD1 is a possible D gene (6 bases). V lost 5 bases and J lost 0, with 17 bases in between. Per germline, CDR1 MNHNY and CDR2 SVGAGI (reference sequence). This CDR3 spans 17 amino acids.

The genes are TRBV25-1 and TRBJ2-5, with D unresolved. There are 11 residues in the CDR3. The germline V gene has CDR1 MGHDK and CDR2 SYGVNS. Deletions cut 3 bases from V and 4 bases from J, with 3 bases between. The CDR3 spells CASSEGETQYF. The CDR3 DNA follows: TGTGCCAGCAGTGAGGGAGAGACCCAGTACTTC. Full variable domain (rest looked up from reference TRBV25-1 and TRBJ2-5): EADIYQTPRYLVIGTGKKITLECSQTMGHDKMYWYQQDPGMELHLIHYSYGVNSTEKGDLSSESTVSRIRTEHFPLTLESARPSHTSQYLCASSEGETQYFGPGTRLLVL.

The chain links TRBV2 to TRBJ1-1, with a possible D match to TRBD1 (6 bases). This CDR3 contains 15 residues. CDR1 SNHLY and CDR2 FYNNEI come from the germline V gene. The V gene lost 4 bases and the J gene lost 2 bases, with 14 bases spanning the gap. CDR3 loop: CASSGRDNFNTEAFF. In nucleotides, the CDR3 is TGTGCCAGCAGTGGGAGGGACAACTTTAACACTGAAGCTTTCTTT.

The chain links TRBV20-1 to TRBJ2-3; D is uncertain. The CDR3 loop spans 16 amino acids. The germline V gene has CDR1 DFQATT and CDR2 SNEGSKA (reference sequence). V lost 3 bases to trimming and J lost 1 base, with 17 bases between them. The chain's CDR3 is CSASPVWASGTDTQYF. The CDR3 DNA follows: TGCAGTGCTAGTCCAGTATGGGCTTCTGGCACAGATACGCAGTATTTT.

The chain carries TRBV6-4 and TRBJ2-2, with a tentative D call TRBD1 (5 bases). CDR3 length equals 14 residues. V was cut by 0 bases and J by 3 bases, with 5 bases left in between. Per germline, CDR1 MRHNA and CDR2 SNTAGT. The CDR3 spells CASSDSGDTGELFF. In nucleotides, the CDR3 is TGTGCCAGCAGTGACTCAGGGGACACCGGGGAGCTGTTTTTT.

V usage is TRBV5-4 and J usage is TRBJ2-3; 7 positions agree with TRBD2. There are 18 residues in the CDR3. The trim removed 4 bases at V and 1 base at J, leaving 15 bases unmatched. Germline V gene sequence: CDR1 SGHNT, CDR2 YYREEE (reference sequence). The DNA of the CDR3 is TGTGCCAGCAGCCCTCATGGGAGGGACTACCTTGGCACAGATACGCAGTATTTT. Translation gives CASSPHGRDYLGTDTQYF. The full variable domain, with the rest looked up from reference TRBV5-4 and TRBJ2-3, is ETGVTQSPTHLIKTRGQQVTLRCSSQSGHNTVSWYQQALGQGPQFIFQYYREEENGRGNFPPRFSGLQFPNYSSELNVNALELDDSALYLCASSPHGRDYLGTDTQYFGPGTRLTVL.

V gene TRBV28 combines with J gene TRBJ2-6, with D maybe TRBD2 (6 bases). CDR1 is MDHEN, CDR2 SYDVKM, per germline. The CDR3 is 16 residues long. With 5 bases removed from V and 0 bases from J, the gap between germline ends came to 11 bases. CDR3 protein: CASSTGESSGANVLTF. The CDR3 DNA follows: TGTGCCAGCAGTACGGGGGAAAGCTCTGGGGCCAACGTCCTGACTTTC.

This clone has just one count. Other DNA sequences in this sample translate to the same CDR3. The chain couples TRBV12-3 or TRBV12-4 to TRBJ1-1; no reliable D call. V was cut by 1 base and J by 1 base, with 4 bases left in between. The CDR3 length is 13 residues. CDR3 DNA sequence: TGTGCCAGCAGTTTAGGGAGGAACACTGAAGCTTTCTTT. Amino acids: CASSLGRNTEAFF.

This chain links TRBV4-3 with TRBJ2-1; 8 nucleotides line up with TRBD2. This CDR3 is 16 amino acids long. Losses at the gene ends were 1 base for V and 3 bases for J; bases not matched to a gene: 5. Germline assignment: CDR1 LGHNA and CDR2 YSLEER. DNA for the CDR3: TGCGCCAGCAGCCAAGTTGTCGGGACTAGCTACAATGAGCAGTTCTTC. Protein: CASSQVVGTSYNEQFF.

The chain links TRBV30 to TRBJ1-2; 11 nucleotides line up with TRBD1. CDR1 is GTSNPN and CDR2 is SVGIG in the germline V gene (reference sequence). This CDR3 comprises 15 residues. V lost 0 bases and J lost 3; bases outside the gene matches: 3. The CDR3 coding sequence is TGTGCCTGGAGTGTTCGGACAGGGGGCGACTATGGCTACACCTTC. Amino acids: CAWSVRTGGDYGYTF.

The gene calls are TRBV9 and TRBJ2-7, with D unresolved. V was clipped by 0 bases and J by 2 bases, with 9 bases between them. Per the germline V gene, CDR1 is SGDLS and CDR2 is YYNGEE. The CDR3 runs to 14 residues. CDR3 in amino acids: CASSVAVGTYEQYF. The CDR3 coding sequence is TGTGCCAGCAGCGTAGCAGTCGGAACCTACGAGCAGTACTTC. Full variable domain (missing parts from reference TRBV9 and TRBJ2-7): DSGVTQTPKHLITATGQRVTLRCSPRSGDLSVYWYQQSLDQGLQFLIQYYNGEERAKGNILERFSAQQFPDLHSELNLSSLELGDSALYFCASSVAVGTYEQYFGPGTRLTVT.

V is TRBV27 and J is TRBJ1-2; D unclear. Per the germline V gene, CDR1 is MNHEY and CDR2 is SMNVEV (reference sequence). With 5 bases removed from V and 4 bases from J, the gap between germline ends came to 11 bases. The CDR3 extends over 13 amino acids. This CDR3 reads CASSPQSTYGYTF. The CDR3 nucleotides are TGTGCCAGCAGTCCCCAGTCTACCTATGGCTACACCTTC.

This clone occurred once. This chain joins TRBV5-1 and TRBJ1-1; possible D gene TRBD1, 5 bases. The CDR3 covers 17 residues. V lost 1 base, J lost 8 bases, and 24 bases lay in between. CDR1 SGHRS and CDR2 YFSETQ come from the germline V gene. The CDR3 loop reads CASSLSRDGTAETEAFF. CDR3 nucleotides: TGCGCCAGCAGCTTGTCTCGCGACGGGACTGCCGAAACAGAAGCTTTCTTT.

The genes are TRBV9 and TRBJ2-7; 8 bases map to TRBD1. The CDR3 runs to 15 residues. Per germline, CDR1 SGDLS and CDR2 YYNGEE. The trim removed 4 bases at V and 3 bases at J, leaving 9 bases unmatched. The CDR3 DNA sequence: TGTGCCAGCAGCCCCCGGACAGGGAACGTCTACGAGCAGTACTTC. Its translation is CASSPRTGNVYEQYF.

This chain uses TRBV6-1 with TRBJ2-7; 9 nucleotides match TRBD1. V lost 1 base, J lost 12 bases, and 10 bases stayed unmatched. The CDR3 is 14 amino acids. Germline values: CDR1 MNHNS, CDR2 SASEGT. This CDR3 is CASSEVRRLQGAYF. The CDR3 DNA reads TGTGCCAGCAGTGAAGTCCGTCGGCTACAGGGGGCGTACTTC.

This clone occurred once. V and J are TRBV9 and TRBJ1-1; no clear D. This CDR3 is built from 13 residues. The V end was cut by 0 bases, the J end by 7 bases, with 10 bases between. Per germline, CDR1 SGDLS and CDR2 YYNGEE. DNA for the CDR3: TGTGCCAGCAGCGTAGGTCCGCGGAATGAAGCTTTCTTT. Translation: CASSVGPRNEAFF.